Presented here are 31 T cell receptor beta chains from one specimen sequenced in a study of T cells in Graves' hyperthyroidism and ophthalmopathy. From RNA transcripts, TCR beta CDR3 regions were amplified. HTBI primers were the set used in a first-round RT-PCR of the TCR CDR3. Each CDR3 protein gets one entry after TCRdb re-called the multiplex PCR reads with MiXCR. The sample yields approximately 610,000 distinct CDR3 sequences, around 15% seen once. The sample consisted of blood. These TCRs come from a woman aged 18-29 years with Graves' hyperthyroidism.

This clonotype showed up just a few times. The rearrangement links TRBV6-2 or TRBV6-3 to TRBJ2-1; 11 bases match TRBD2. The CDR3 totals 15 residues. Germline loops: CDR1 MNHEY, CDR2 SVGEGT. V shed 8 bases and J 5 bases; nucleotides not matched to a gene: 8. This CDR3 is CASSGTSGPNNEQFF. Here the CDR3 DNA reads TGTGCCAGCTCGGGGACTAGCGGACCTAACAATGAGCAGTTCTTC.

This clonotype was found many times. V and J are TRBV30 and TRBJ2-7, with TRBD2 as a possible D gene (7 bases). Germline V gives CDR1 GTSNPN, CDR2 SVGIG (reference sequence). The ends were cut back, 5 bases at V and 0 bases at J, with 11 bases in the middle. This CDR3 is 13 amino acids long. The CDR3 DNA reads TGTGCCTGGGCTCGGGGGGCCTCCTACGAGCAGTACTTC. This codes for CAWARGASYEQYF.

This chain connects TRBV14 to TRBJ2-3, with TRBD2 as a possible D gene (5 bases). Trimming stripped 1 base from V and 7 bases from J, with 12 bases between. The CDR3 loop spans 14 amino acids. Germline values: CDR1 SGHDN, CDR2 FVKESK. Written as DNA, the CDR3 is TGTGCCAGCAGCCAAGCGGGCCCGGGGAATACGCAGTATTTT. Its translation is CASSQAGPGNTQYF.

V gene TRBV6-4 combines with J gene TRBJ1-3; D remains unclear. V lost 10 bases, J lost 4 bases, and 11 bases lay in between. In germline, CDR1 is MRHNA, CDR2 SNTAGT. The CDR3 runs 12 residues. The CDR3: CATREVGNTIYF. The CDR3 nucleotides are TGTGCCACCCGGGAGGTCGGAAACACCATATATTTT.

The rearrangement joins TRBV4-2 to TRBJ2-7; TRBD1 matches 9 bases. V lost 4 bases to trimming and J lost 7 bases; unmatched junction nucleotides: 11. Germline CDR1 and CDR2: LGHNA and YNFKEQ. The CDR3 spans 15 residues. The CDR3 loop reads CASSPYPGQGREQYF. The CDR3 DNA reads TGTGCCAGCAGCCCGTATCCCGGACAGGGGAGGGAGCAGTACTTC.

There are many counts of this clonotype. The V and J genes are TRBV3-1 and TRBJ2-2; unclear D gene. V gave up 4 bases and J gave up 6 bases, with 12 bases separating them. This CDR3 contains 14 residues. Germline CDR1 reads LGHDT; CDR2 reads YNNKEL (reference sequence). The CDR3 region is CASSPMDLAGELFF. The CDR3, as DNA: TGTGCCAGCAGCCCCATGGACCTAGCCGGGGAGCTGTTTTTT. Based on the CDR3 plus reference TRBV3-1 and TRBJ2-2, the full variable domain is DTAVSQTPKYLVTQMGNDKSIKCEQNLGHDTMYWYKQDSKKFLKIMFSYNNKELIINETVPNRFSPKSPDKAHLNLHINSLELGDSAVYFCASSPMDLAGELFFGEGSRLTVL.

This clonotype was found many times. The chain has TRBV7-2 and TRBJ2-5; 9 bases are a match to TRBD2. V gave up 1 base and J gave up 5 bases; unmatched junction bases: 8. Germline V lookup: CDR1 SGHTA, CDR2 FQGNSA. The CDR3 loop spans 16 amino acids. DNA of the CDR3: TGTGCCAGCAGCTTAGTTGTGACTAGCGGCGGGGAGACCCAGTACTTC. Protein product: CASSLVVTSGGETQYF.

This clonotype occurred many times. The chain links TRBV28 to TRBJ1-5; 8 nucleotides align to TRBD1. With V trimmed by 1 base and J by 7 bases, 6 bases remained unmatched. The germline gives CDR1 MDHEN, CDR2 SYDVKM. The length of the CDR3 is 15 residues. In DNA form, the CDR3 reads TGTGCCAGCAGTTTATCCGGACAGGGAGGACAGCCCCAGCATTTT. This translates into CASSLSGQGGQPQHF.

The rearrangement uses TRBV24-1 and TRBJ2-7; 9 bases match TRBD1. The germline V gene encodes CDR1 KGHDR and CDR2 SFDVKD. The CDR3 totals 14 residues. V trimming: 6 bases; J trimming: 2 bases; junction bases outside the gene matches: 4. CDR3 sequence (DNA): TGTGCCACCAGTCCGGGACAGGGACCCTACGAGCAGTACTTC. It is translated as CATSPGQGPYEQYF.

This clonotype was seen only a few times. The V gene is TRBV30, the J gene TRBJ2-1, with a tentative D call TRBD1 (6 bases). Germline V CDR1 and CDR2: GTSNPN, SVGIG (reference sequence). The CDR3 extends over 12 amino acids. V dropped 3 bases and J dropped 12 bases, with 15 bases sitting between them. The CDR3 loop reads CAWRGAAPGQFF. The CDR3 DNA follows: TGTGCCTGGAGGGGGGCCGCCCCAGGGCAGTTCTTC.

The rearrangement joins TRBV30 to TRBJ1-5; weak D call: TRBD1 (5 bases). Germline V lookup: CDR1 GTSNPN, CDR2 SVGIG (reference sequence). Trimming pared 3 bases from V and 3 bases from J, leaving 12 bases between. CDR3 length: 14 amino acids. The CDR3 reads CAWRPGTPNQPQHF. The CDR3 DNA reads TGTGCCTGGAGACCCGGGACCCCCAATCAGCCCCAGCATTTT.

This clonotype was observed a few times. This chain connects TRBV6-1 to TRBJ1-3; tentatively, D is TRBD1 (6 bases). V gave up 9 bases and J gave up 0 bases, with 15 bases separating them. The germline V gene has CDR1 MNHNS and CDR2 SASEGT. The CDR3 totals 15 residues. CDR3 region: CASRDRDISGNTIYF. The CDR3 DNA follows: TGTGCCAGTCGAGACCGGGACATCTCTGGAAACACCATATATTTT.

This clonotype has at least ten counts. This sequence joins TRBV28 and TRBJ2-7; D perhaps matches TRBD2 (5 bases). V was trimmed by 6 bases and J by 0 bases, leaving 9 bases between them. The CDR3 loop spans 13 amino acids. Germline V CDR1 and CDR2: MDHEN, SYDVKM. As DNA, the CDR3 is TGTGCCAGCAGGAGAGGGAGCTCCTACGAGCAGTACTTC. It yields the protein CASRRGSSYEQYF.

Only a few counts were recorded for this clonotype. The chain couples TRBV10-3 to TRBJ1-6; 7 bases match TRBD1. The ends lost 0 bases at V and 2 bases at J; junction bases unmatched: 4. The germline V gene has CDR1 ENHRY and CDR2 SYGVKD. CDR3 length: 17 amino acids. The CDR3 is CAISESKGAAYNSPLHF. CDR3 bases: TGTGCCATCAGTGAGTCAAAGGGGGCAGCCTATAATTCACCCCTCCACTTT.

This clonotype was observed at least ten times. The J gene is TRBJ2-5, the V gene TRBV12-3 or TRBV12-4, with D possibly being TRBD2 (5 bases). V lost 6 bases to trimming and J lost 4 bases, with 9 bases between them. The CDR3 spans 12 residues. Written as DNA, the CDR3 is TGTGCCAGCAGGCTAGCTGGAGAGACCCAGTACTTC. Its protein is CASRLAGETQYF.

About this clonotype itself: A much larger clone lies a single base off, so this may be a read error. CDR3 bases: TGTGCCAGCAGAACAGATACTAGCACAGATACGCAGTATTTT. Amino acids: CASRTDTSTDTQYF. This rearrangement joins TRBV7-2 to TRBJ2-3; no firm D call. Trimming took 6 bases from V and 0 from J, leaving 10 bases between them. Germline V gene sequence: CDR1 SGHTA, CDR2 FQGNSA. The CDR3 has 14 amino acids.

This clonotype appeared many times. This chain connects TRBV5-5 to TRBJ2-5; weak D call: TRBD2 (5 bases). V was clipped by 0 bases and J by 2 bases, with 11 bases between them. Germline values: CDR1 SGHKS, CDR2 YYEKEE (reference sequence). This CDR3 is built from 15 residues. The CDR3 DNA reads TGTGCCAGCAGCTTGGGGGTGGGAGAGCAAGAGACCCAGTACTTC. Its translation: CASSLGVGEQETQYF.

The chain combines TRBV12-3 or TRBV12-4 with TRBJ1-2; TRBD1 matches at 10 bases. This CDR3 contains 13 residues. V lost 7 bases, J lost 7 bases, and 6 bases stayed unmatched. The CDR3 DNA follows: TGTGCCAGCACCTCAGGGACAGGGGTTGGCTACACCTTC. Its protein product is CASTSGTGVGYTF.

Comments on this clonotype: This may come from a read error, since a much larger clone is one base off. The rearrangement links TRBV6-2 or TRBV6-3 to TRBJ2-1; D is undetermined. CDR1 MNHEY and CDR2 SVGEGT come from the germline V gene. V gave up 0 bases and J gave up 6 bases, with 9 bases separating them. The length of the CDR3 is 14 residues. The CDR3 DNA is TGTGCCAGCAGTTACTCGAAAGAGTGCAATGAGCAGTTCTTC. This translates into CASSYSKECNEQFF.

In this sample, this clonotype turned up many times. The chain joins TRBV29-1 to TRBJ1-5; unclear D gene. CDR3 length: 12 amino acids. Trimming cost V 6 bases and J 10 bases, with 16 bases left between them. Germline values: CDR1 SQVTM, CDR2 ANQGSEA. The CDR3 sequence: CSVLGQTGPQHF. The CDR3, as DNA: TGCAGCGTGTTAGGTCAAACCGGACCCCAGCATTTT.

This rearrangement joins TRBV5-1 to TRBJ1-3; D ambiguous. With 1 base removed from V and 0 bases from J, the gap between germline ends came to 14 bases. The CDR3 consists of 17 residues. Germline V lookup: CDR1 SGHRS, CDR2 YFSETQ. The CDR3 nucleotides read TGCGCCAGCAGCTTGCTTTCCCCGGCGAGCTCTGGAAACACCATATATTTT. Translating gives CASSLLSPASSGNTIYF.

This clonotype turned up a few times. V usage is TRBV19 and J usage is TRBJ2-7; 8 positions match TRBD2. V lost 0 bases, J lost 1 base, and 8 bases stayed unmatched. The CDR3 contains 17 residues. Germline assignment: CDR1 LNHDA and CDR2 SQIVND (reference sequence). DNA of the CDR3: TGTGCCAGTAGTATAGATCTCAAAGGGACTAGTTCCTACGAGCAGTACTTC. It codes for CASSIDLKGTSSYEQYF.

This clonotype was detected ten times or more. This chain joins TRBV11-2 and TRBJ1-1; D is uncertain. In germline, CDR1 is SGHAT, CDR2 FQNNGV. This CDR3 has 14 residues. The V gene lost 5 bases and the J gene lost 0 bases, with 10 bases spanning the gap. CDR3 sequence reads: CASSRRTLNTEAFF. CDR3 nucleotide sequence: TGTGCCAGCAGCCGACGGACGTTGAACACTGAAGCTTTCTTT. Full variable domain (missing parts from reference TRBV11-2 and TRBJ1-1): EAGVAQSPRYKIIEKRQSVAFWCNPISGHATLYWYQQILGQGPKLLIQFQNNGVVDDSQLPKDRFSAERLKGVDSTLKIQPAKLEDSAVYLCASSRRTLNTEAFFGQGTRLTVV.

This clonotype has more than one count but fewer than ten. The rearrangement uses TRBV29-1 and TRBJ1-1; D is unclear. With 4 bases removed from V and 4 bases from J, the gap between germline ends came to 7 bases. CDR3 size: 11 residues. Germline CDR1 reads SQVTM; CDR2 reads ANQGSEA. Written as DNA, the CDR3 is TGCAGCGTTGTTCCGGTCACTGAAGCTTTCTTT. Protein product: CSVVPVTEAFF.

V and J are TRBV11-3 and TRBJ2-1; D might be TRBD1 (6 bases). This CDR3 is 14 amino acids long. V was pared by 4 bases and J by 8 bases, with 15 bases between. The germline V gene has CDR1 SGHNT and CDR2 YENEEA. CDR3 nucleotide sequence: TGTGCCAGCAGCTCCTACAGGGATTTCGATGAGCAGTTCTTC. This codes for CASSSYRDFDEQFF.

V is TRBV5-6 and J is TRBJ1-2; D is unresolved. The CDR3 sequence is 12 residues long. The germline gives CDR1 SGHDT, CDR2 YYEEEE. Trimming cost V 4 bases and J 8 bases, with 12 bases left between them. The CDR3, as DNA: TGTGCCAGCAGCACCGATCACGGAGGCTACACCTTC. Protein sequence: CASSTDHGGYTF.

This chain joins TRBV28 and TRBJ2-1; 10 nucleotides match TRBD2. Unmatched junction bases numbered 8, after V lost 6 bases and J lost 6 bases. CDR3 size: 15 residues. Germline V CDR1 and CDR2: MDHEN, SYDVKM. The CDR3 sequence is CASRRVLAGSNEQFF. The CDR3 DNA is TGTGCCAGCAGACGGGTACTAGCGGGATCCAATGAGCAGTTCTTC.

At least ten counts were recorded for this clonotype. The chain carries TRBV5-1 and TRBJ1-2; D is ambiguous. Between the trimmed V and J ends, which lost 4 bases and 6 bases, there was a span of 25 bases. The CDR3 sequence is 17 residues long. CDR1 and CDR2 from the germline V gene are SGHRS and YFSETQ. The CDR3 reads CASSPLGVPHSLDGYTF. In nucleotides, the CDR3 is TGCGCCAGCAGCCCTCTGGGAGTCCCGCACTCGTTGGATGGCTACACCTTC.

This clonotype was observed many times. CDR3 residues: CATSRDLDQNTEAFF. The CDR3 nucleotides are TGTGCCACCAGCAGAGACCTGGACCAAAACACTGAAGCTTTCTTT. The rearrangement links TRBV15 to TRBJ1-1; D not certain. Trimming left V 0 bases short and J 2 bases short, with 10 bases between. The V gene's germline CDR1 is LNHNV and CDR2 YYDKDF (reference sequence). The CDR3 has 15 amino acids.

This clonotype was picked up a small number of times. V and J are TRBV7-6 and TRBJ1-5, with a possible D match to TRBD1 (5 bases). Germline values: CDR1 SGHVS, CDR2 FNYEAQ. This CDR3 has 15 amino acids. V lost 0 bases to trimming and J lost 3 bases, with 9 bases between them. CDR3 nucleotides: TGTGCCAGCAGCTTAGCTGCGGGGGACAATCAGCCCCAGCATTTT. It translates to CASSLAAGDNQPQHF.

This clonotype showed up just a few times. V is TRBV27 and J is TRBJ2-3; the match to TRBD2 covers 12 bases. Germline-derived CDR1 and CDR2 are MNHEY and SMNVEV (reference sequence). The CDR3 consists of 15 residues. V gave up 5 bases and J gave up 5 bases; unmatched junction bases: 5. CDR3 amino acids: CASSPSGRAGDTQYF. CDR3 nucleotide sequence: TGTGCCAGCAGTCCTAGCGGGAGGGCAGGAGATACGCAGTATTTT.